The 5 T cell receptor beta chains below come from one sample, sequenced in a study of liver allograft versus peripheral blood T cells. Across the whole study: Hepatic allograft T cell receptor repertoires were evaluated relative to those present in recipients' peripheral blood.

TCRdb reprocessed the reads via MiXCR and lists one record per CDR3 protein. The sample contains fewer than 10,000 distinct CDR3 sequences, around 18% of which appear only once. The receptors originated from a human patient who had a liver transplant. Some T cells here may be from the graft donor.

J is TRBJ1-2 and V is TRBV20-1; 7 bases are shared with TRBD1. Looked up from germline, CDR1 is DFQATT and CDR2 is SNEGSKA (reference sequence). V lost 0 bases, J lost 7 bases, and 5 bases stayed unmatched. The CDR3 has 13 amino acids. The CDR3 reads CSARDSRGSGYTF. As DNA, the CDR3 is TGCAGTGCTAGAGATTCCAGGGGGAGTGGCTACACCTTC.

This clonotype appeared a few times. The rearrangement joins TRBV20-1 to TRBJ1-1; no clear D gene. Trimming took 1 base from V and 1 from J, leaving 7 bases between them. The CDR3 is made up of 13 amino acids. Germline V gene data show CDR1 as DFQATT and CDR2 as SNEGSKA (reference sequence). CDR3 bases: TGCAGTGCTAGAGGACATTCGAACACTGAAGCTTTCTTT. This encodes CSARGHSNTEAFF.

This clonotype counts as medium-sized. The chain combines TRBV7-2 with TRBJ2-7, with 9 bases fitting TRBD1. After removal of 4 bases from V and 5 bases from J, the junction contained 9 bases not matched to a gene. Germline assignment: CDR1 SGHTA and CDR2 FQGNSA. CDR3 length: 15 amino acids. CDR3: CASSSGQGGYNEQYF. The CDR3 DNA reads as TGTGCCAGCAGCTCGGGACAGGGAGGATATAACGAGCAGTACTTC.

This clonotype was counted at least ten times. The chain couples TRBV9 to TRBJ2-1; 9 bases agree with TRBD2. This CDR3 region has 15 residues. Germline V gene sequence: CDR1 SGDLS, CDR2 YYNGEE. J was trimmed by 3 bases and V by 0 bases; bases with no gene match: 1. The CDR3 here is CASSVGRGGYNEQFF. Here the CDR3 DNA reads TGTGCCAGCAGCGTAGGGCGGGGGGGCTACAATGAGCAGTTCTTC.

This clonotype is medium-sized by share. The V gene is TRBV7-2, the J gene TRBJ2-2; D possibly uses TRBD1 or TRBD2 (6 bases each). V lost 5 bases to trimming and J lost 6 bases, with 13 bases between them. CDR1 SGHTA and CDR2 FQGNSA come from the germline V gene. The CDR3 is 14 residues long. The CDR3 is CASSLRGGSGELFF. As DNA, the CDR3 is TGTGCCAGCAGCCTCAGGGGAGGATCCGGGGAGCTGTTTTTT.